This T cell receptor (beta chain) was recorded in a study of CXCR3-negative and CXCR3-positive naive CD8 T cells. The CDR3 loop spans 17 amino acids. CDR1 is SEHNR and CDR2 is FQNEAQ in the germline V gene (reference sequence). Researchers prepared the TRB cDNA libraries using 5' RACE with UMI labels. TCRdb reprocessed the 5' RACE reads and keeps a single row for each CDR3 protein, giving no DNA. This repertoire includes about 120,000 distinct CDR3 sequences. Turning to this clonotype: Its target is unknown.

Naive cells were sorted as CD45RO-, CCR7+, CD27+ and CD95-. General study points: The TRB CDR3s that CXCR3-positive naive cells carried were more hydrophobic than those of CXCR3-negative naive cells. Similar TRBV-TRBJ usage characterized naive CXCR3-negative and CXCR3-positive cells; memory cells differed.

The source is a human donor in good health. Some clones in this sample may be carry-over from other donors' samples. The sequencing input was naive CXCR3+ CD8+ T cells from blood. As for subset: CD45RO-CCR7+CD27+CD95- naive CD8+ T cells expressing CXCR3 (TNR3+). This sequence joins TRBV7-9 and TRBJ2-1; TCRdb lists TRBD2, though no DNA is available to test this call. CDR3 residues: CASSPGLALPLSNEQFF.